This TCR beta chain came from a study of blood T cell repertoires in COVID-19. Study summary: Collection of acute and convalescent COVID-19 samples took place in the United States, Italy and Spain. From T cells, B-cell-depleted T cells, or PBMCs came the material, which was cDNA or gDNA.

The CDR3 loop spans 17 amino acids. V lost 2 bases and J lost 5; bases outside the gene matches: 12. Germline V gives CDR1 MGHDK, CDR2 SYGVNS. This clone came up once. Study processing details: Estimation of nucleated cell counts relied on the amplification of reference gene primers. Assay used: immunoSEQ multiplex PCR; TCRdb lists only in-frame clones, some missing. V, J and clone size are taken as reported in that table, and D and trimming were inferred from the DNA itself. The sample shows 130,000 to 150,000 clones, approximately 88% of them seen only once. Sequenced sample: peripheral blood. This TCR came from a man aged 65 to 79 with acute or convalescent COVID-19. The chain carries TRBV25-1 and TRBJ1-2; TRBD1 matches at 9 bases. CDR3 sequence reads: CASSERGDRAKPYGYTF. CDR3 bases: TGTGCCAGCAGTGAAAGGGGGGACAGGGCGAAACCGTATGGCTACACCTTC.